This T cell receptor (beta chain) stems from a study of identical twins. Broader study findings: Invariant populations such as MAIT and iNKT cells could partly muddle zero-insertion analyses. The study found excess low generation probability among twin-shared out-of-frame alpha sequences.

Template switching introduced a universal primer site, and the cDNA bore unique molecular identifiers. A single record per CDR3 protein comes from TCRdb applying MiXCR to the 5' RACE reads. The sample lists roughly 1,500,000 distinct CDR3 sequences, 32% occurring once. With respect to this clonotype: The antigen is unknown. Relative to the germline gene, one junction end is altered; a read error may explain this.

This CDR3 is built from 17 residues. The sample comprised cord blood. This chain links TRBV12-3 or TRBV12-4 with TRBJ2-4; 7 nucleotides agree with TRBD1. The source of this sequence is a newborn girl in good health. CDR3 protein: CASSFFPNTGAKNIQNF. The CDR3 bases are TGTGCCAGCAGTTTTTTTCCCAACACAGGGGCCAAAAACATTCAGAACTTC.